This note documents a single TCR beta chain sequence. Noted treatment: 19 received Ad26.COV2.S at low or high dose, single or two shots; about 5 received placebo; per-sample allocation not given. The investigators took samples on day 63 after the first vaccine or placebo injection. These data originate in a study of Ad26.COV2.S vaccination and SARS-CoV-2 variants. This table comes from immunoSEQ multiplex PCR, and its TCRdb copy is limited to in-frame clones, with some not included. This sample yields about 480,000 clones, of which approximately 88% are seen a single time; 10% to 15% belongs to the top ten. The starting material was peripheral blood, obtained in a trial of Ad26.COV2.S vaccine versus placebo. The receptor's source is a person between 18 and 59 years old who received the Ad26.COV2.S COVID-19 vaccine or a placebo.

DNA of the CDR3: TGTGCCAGCAGCCGCCGGAGTGACACTGAAGCTTTCTTT. Translated: CASSRRSDTEAFF. The rearrangement joins TRBV7-3 to TRBJ1-1, with D hard to call. Germline lookup yields CDR1 SGHTA and CDR2 FQGTGA. This CDR3 spans 13 amino acids. The V and J ends lost 5 bases and 3 bases respectively, with 10 bases between them.